The rows below give T cell receptor beta chains drawn from one sample of a study of cytomegalovirus exposure and HLA in healthy donors. Assay used: immunoSEQ multiplex PCR; TCRdb lists only in-frame clones, some missing. Of 300,000 or so clones listed, 88% are singletons. The sequenced sample consisted of PBMCs. The origin of the receptors is a man aged 25-45 years in good health and CMV-seronegative. Both conserved end residues are part of each CDR3. The D gene is left open where the match is weak. Part of the rows lack a size; the others show once, few, many or a class for expanded clones.

CDR3 length,D gene,V gene,clone size,J gene,CDR3 DNA,CDR3 protein
16,TRBD1,TRBV29-1,.,TRBJ1-2,TGCAGCGTTGAAGAGATCCAGGGGGCGCCGGACTATGGCTACACCTTC,CSVEEIQGAPDYGYTF
15,TRBD1,TRBV18,once,TRBJ1-1,TGTGCCAGCTCAAGCCCGGGACAGGGGCCCCTTGAAGCTTTCTTT,CASSSPGQGPLEAFF
15,.,TRBV30,.,TRBJ1-5,TGTGCCTGGAGTGTAGCAGGGGATAGCAATCAGCCCCAGCATTTT,CAWSVAGDSNQPQHF
12,TRBD1,TRBV29-1,.,TRBJ1-2,TGCAGCGTTGAAGAGACAGGGGGAGGCTACACCTTC,CSVEETGGGYTF
14,TRBD1,TRBV5-1,.,TRBJ1-3,TGCGCCAGCAGCTCGACAGGGGTTGGAAACACCATATATTTT,CASSSTGVGNTIYF
13,TRBD1,TRBV10-3,few,TRBJ2-7,TGTGCCATCAGAAGGGACAGGGCCTACGAGCAGTACTTC,CAIRRDRAYEQYF
14,.,TRBV19,.,TRBJ1-5,TGTGCCAGTAGTCCCTGGGGGGAAAATCAGCCCCAGCATTTT,CASSPWGENQPQHF
14,.,TRBV7-2,few,TRBJ2-7,TGTGCCAGCAGCTACACCGGACACCTCTACGAGCAGTACTTC,CASSYTGHLYEQYF
15,.,TRBV18,.,TRBJ1-4,TGTGCCAGCTCACCCTACAGTCCCGGAAATGAAAAACTGTTTTTT,CASSPYSPGNEKLFF
16,.,TRBV5-1,.,TRBJ1-3,TGCGCCAGCAGCTTGGCCTCGGGACTTTCTGGAAACACCATATATTTT,CASSLASGLSGNTIYF
15,.,TRBV7-2,few,TRBJ1-6,TGTGCCAGCCGACAGGCGAGCTCCTATAATTCACCCCTCCACTTT,CASRQASSYNSPLHF
15,.,TRBV6-6,.,TRBJ1-5,TGTGCCAGCAGTTACTCGAACAGGGGCAATCAGCCCCAGCATTTT,CASSYSNRGNQPQHF
15,TRBD1,TRBV5-1,.,TRBJ1-2,TGCGCCAGCAGCCCGGGACAGGGGGATAAGTATGGCTACACCTTC,CASSPGQGDKYGYTF
15,TRBD1,TRBV25-1,few,TRBJ1-2,TGTGCCAGCAGTGATTTTGAGGGGGCTTACTATGGCTACACCTTC,CASSDFEGAYYGYTF
15,TRBD1,TRBV6-5,.,TRBJ1-2,TGTGCCAGCAGTTACTCCGACAGGGACGGCTATGGCTACACCTTC,CASSYSDRDGYGYTF
15,TRBD1,TRBV5-4,few,TRBJ2-7,TGTGCCAGCAGCTTGTCGGGACAGGGTAGCTACGAGCAGTACTTC,CASSLSGQGSYEQYF
14,.,TRBV7-2,.,TRBJ1-1,TGTGCCAGCAGCTTCTCGGGTCTTGGCACTGAAGCTTTCTTT,CASSFSGLGTEAFF
13,.,TRBV27,.,TRBJ2-7,TGTGCCAGCATGGGGAGCGGGCGCTACGAGCAGTACTTC,CASMGSGRYEQYF
15,.,TRBV2,.,TRBJ2-2,TGTGCCAGCAGGACTCACGGGATTAACACCGGGGAGCTGTTTTTT,CASRTHGINTGELFF
15,TRBD1,TRBV7-9,once,TRBJ1-1,TGTGCCAGCAGCTTAGCACAGGGGGCTGATACTGAAGCTTTCTTT,CASSLAQGADTEAFF
13,.,TRBV27,.,TRBJ2-1,TGTGCCACCACCACAGAGCCTGACAATGAGCAGTTCTTC,CATTTEPDNEQFF
15,.,TRBV7-2,once,TRBJ2-1,TGTGCCAGCAGCTTATGGTCGAGCGGCAGTAATGAGCAGTTCTTC,CASSLWSSGSNEQFF
18,TRBD1,TRBV5-1,.,TRBJ2-1,TGCGCCAGCAGCCCGAGTCCGGGACAGGGGGCGTTTTACAATGAGCAGTTCTTC,CASSPSPGQGAFYNEQFF
14,.,TRBV18,once,TRBJ1-1,TGTGCCAGCTCACCACCGGCAGGCCCACTTCGGGCTTTCTTT,CASSPPAGPLRAFF
14,TRBD2,TRBV11-3,.,TRBJ2-7,TGTGCCAGCAGCTTGACTAGCGGGGACTACGAGCAGTACTTC,CASSLTSGDYEQYF
16,TRBD2,TRBV7-2,once,TRBJ2-7,TGTGCCAGCAGCCCAAGACTAGCGGGGGGCACCTACGAGCAGTACTTC,CASSPRLAGGTYEQYF
15,TRBD2,TRBV7-2,.,TRBJ2-5,TGTGCCAGCAGCTTAGCGGGACTAGCGGAAGAGACCCAGTACTTC,CASSLAGLAEETQYF
14,.,TRBV2,many,TRBJ1-1,TGTGCCAGCAGTGAAAGGGGGGGGAACACTGAAGCTTTCTTT,CASSERGGNTEAFF
15,TRBD2,TRBV19,few,TRBJ2-7,TGTGCCAGTAGTATGGGGGGGACGGGCAACTACGAGCAGTACTTC,CASSMGGTGNYEQYF
15,TRBD1,TRBV6-6,.,TRBJ1-1,TGTGCCAGCAGTTATAAGTCCGGGACAGGGGCTGAAGCTTTCTTT,CASSYKSGTGAEAFF
15,TRBD1,TRBV6-5,.,TRBJ1-2,TGTGCCAGCAGTTCTCTCACAGGGGGTTTGGGCGGCTACACCTTC,CASSSLTGGLGGYTF
15,TRBD1,TRBV7-2,.,TRBJ1-2,TGTGCCAGCAGCTTAGATGGGACAGCTAACTATGGCTACACCTTC,CASSLDGTANYGYTF
13,TRBD2,TRBV6-1,.,TRBJ2-5,TGTGCCAGCAGTTCGGGGGGAAGAGAGACCCAGTACTTC,CASSSGGRETQYF
15,TRBD1,TRBV7-2,once,TRBJ1-2,TGTGCCAGCAGCTCGACAGGGGGCCAATCTAATGGCTACACCTTC,CASSSTGGQSNGYTF
14,.,TRBV11-2,.,TRBJ2-7,TGTGCCAGCAGCCGCAACAGGGACGCCTACGAGCAGTACTTC,CASSRNRDAYEQYF
15,.,TRBV5-1,.,TRBJ1-4,TGCGCCAGCAGCACGGCGGGGGTGTCGTGGGAAAAACTGTTTTTT,CASSTAGVSWEKLFF
14,.,TRBV11-2,.,TRBJ2-7,TGTGCCAGCAGCTTAGGACAGACCCTATACGAGCAGTACTTC,CASSLGQTLYEQYF
14,TRBD1,TRBV5-4,.,TRBJ2-7,TGTGCCAGCAGCCTTTCGGGACAGCCCTACGAGCAGTACTTC,CASSLSGQPYEQYF
15,.,TRBV7-2,.,TRBJ1-1,TGTGCCAGCAGCTTAGTTGGGCAACTGAACACTGAAGCTTTCTTT,CASSLVGQLNTEAFF
17,TRBD2,TRBV18,.,TRBJ2-5,TGTGCCAGCTCACCACCGGGTCGGGGGGGAAACCAAGAGACCCAGTACTTC,CASSPPGRGGNQETQYF
12,.,TRBV11-2,.,TRBJ1-1,TGTGCCAGCAGCTTTCAGGGAACTGAAGCTTTCTTT,CASSFQGTEAFF
15,.,TRBV2,.,TRBJ2-7,TGTGCCAGCAGAAGGGGGGGGTTAGCATCCTACGAGCAGTACTTC,CASRRGGLASYEQYF
15,TRBD1,TRBV11-2,.,TRBJ2-7,TGTGCCAGCAGCTCATCCGGGACAGGGATCGACGAGCAGTACTTC,CASSSSGTGIDEQYF
15,.,TRBV4-3,.,TRBJ2-1,TGCGCCAGCAGCCAAAGCAGGGGCTACGACAATGAGCAGTTCTTC,CASSQSRGYDNEQFF
18,TRBD2,TRBV7-2,.,TRBJ2-5,TGTGCCAGCAGCTTAGGCCTAACTTTTCGGGGGGGCTCAGAGACCCAGTACTTC,CASSLGLTFRGGSETQYF
14,.,TRBV9,.,TRBJ2-7,TGTGCCAGCAGCGTAGCCCCAGGGAAGGACGAGCAGTACTTC,CASSVAPGKDEQYF
17,.,TRBV4-1,.,TRBJ1-1,TGCGCCAGCAGCCAAGACCAGGGCCTGCTGTTGGGCACTGAAGCTTTCTTT,CASSQDQGLLLGTEAFF
15,TRBD1,TRBV7-2,.,TRBJ2-7,TGTGCCAGCAGCGGCAGGGACAGGACTTTCTACGAGCAGTACTTC,CASSGRDRTFYEQYF
11,.,TRBV30,.,TRBJ2-2,TGTGCCTGGAGTGTATATTCGGAGCTGTTTTTT,CAWSVYSELFF
14,TRBD1,TRBV7-6,.,TRBJ2-5,TGTGCCAGCAGCCCGACAGGGTACCAAGAGACCCAGTACTTC,CASSPTGYQETQYF
17,TRBD1,TRBV15,.,TRBJ1-5,TGTGCCACCAGCAGAGATTACGACAGGGCACGAAGTCAGCCCCAGCATTTT,CATSRDYDRARSQPQHF
18,.,TRBV6-1,.,TRBJ1-6,TGTGCCAGCAGTGAATTGGCGGCAGGGTTTCTTCGTAATTCACCCCTCCACTTT,CASSELAAGFLRNSPLHF